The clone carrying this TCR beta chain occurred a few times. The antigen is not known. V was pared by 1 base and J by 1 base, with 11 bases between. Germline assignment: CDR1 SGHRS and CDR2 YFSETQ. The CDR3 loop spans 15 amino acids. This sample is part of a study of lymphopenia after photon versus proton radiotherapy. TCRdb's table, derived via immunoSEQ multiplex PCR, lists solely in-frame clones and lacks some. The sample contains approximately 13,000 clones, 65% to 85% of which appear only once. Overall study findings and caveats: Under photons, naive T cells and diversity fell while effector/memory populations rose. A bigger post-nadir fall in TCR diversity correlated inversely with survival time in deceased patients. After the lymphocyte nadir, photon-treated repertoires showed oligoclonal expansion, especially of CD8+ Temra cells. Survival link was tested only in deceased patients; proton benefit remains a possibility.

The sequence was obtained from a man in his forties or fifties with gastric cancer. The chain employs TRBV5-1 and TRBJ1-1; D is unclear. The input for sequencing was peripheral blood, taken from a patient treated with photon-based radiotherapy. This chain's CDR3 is CASSLSQRKNTEAFF. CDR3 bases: TGCGCCAGCAGCTTGTCGCAGAGAAAGAACACTGAAGCTTTCTTT.